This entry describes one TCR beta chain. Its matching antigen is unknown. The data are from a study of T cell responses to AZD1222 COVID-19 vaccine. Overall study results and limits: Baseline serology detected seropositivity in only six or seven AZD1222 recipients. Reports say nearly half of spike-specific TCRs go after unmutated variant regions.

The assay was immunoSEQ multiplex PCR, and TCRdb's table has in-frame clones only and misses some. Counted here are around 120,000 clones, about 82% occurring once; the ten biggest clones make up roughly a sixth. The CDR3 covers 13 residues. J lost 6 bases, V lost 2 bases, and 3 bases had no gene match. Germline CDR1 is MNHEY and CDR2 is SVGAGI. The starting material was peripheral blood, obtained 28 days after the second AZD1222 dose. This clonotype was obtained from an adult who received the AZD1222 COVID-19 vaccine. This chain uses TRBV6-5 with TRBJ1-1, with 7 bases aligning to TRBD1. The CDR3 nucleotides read TGTGCCAGCAGTTACCCAGGGGGGGCTGAAGCTTTCTTT. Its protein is CASSYPGGAEAFF.